Presented here are 23 T cell receptor beta chains from one specimen sequenced in a study of blood T cell repertoires in COVID-19. Some clones are missing from TCRdb's copy, which holds only in-frame ones; the method was immunoSEQ multiplex PCR. The top ten clones hold 3.5% to 4.5% of a sample with around 220,000 clones, 86% of them seen once. Material: peripheral blood. Source of these receptors: a man in his forties or fifties with acute or convalescent COVID-19.

The V gene is TRBV19, the J gene TRBJ1-2; TRBD1 matches 8 bases. V trimming: 5 bases; J trimming: 2 bases; junction bases outside the gene matches: 4. CDR1 and CDR2 (germline): LNHDA, SQIVND (reference sequence). The CDR3 extends over 14 amino acids. The DNA for the CDR3 is TGTGCCAGTAGTTGGACAGGGATCAACTATGGCTACACCTTC. This gives the protein CASSWTGINYGYTF.

V is TRBV4-2 and J is TRBJ1-5, with D maybe TRBD1 (5 bases). The length of the CDR3 is 15 residues. Trimming left V 0 bases short and J 4 bases short, with 10 bases between. CDR1 and CDR2 from the germline V gene are LGHNA and YNFKEQ. CDR3 protein: CASSQDSGGNQPQHF. The DNA of the CDR3 is TGTGCCAGCAGCCAAGATTCCGGGGGGAATCAGCCCCAGCATTTT.

The rearrangement joins TRBV2 to TRBJ2-7; 8 bases match TRBD1. The CDR3 is 14 amino acids. V lost 4 bases to trimming and J lost 3 bases; unmatched junction nucleotides: 5. The V gene's germline CDR1 is SNHLY and CDR2 FYNNEI. This CDR3 reads CASSGTGKSYEQYF. The CDR3, as DNA: TGTGCCAGCAGTGGGACAGGGAAAAGCTACGAGCAGTACTTC.

The genes are TRBV15 and TRBJ2-3; D is possibly TRBD2 (6 bases). The CDR3 extends over 17 amino acids. CDR1 is LNHNV, CDR2 YYDKDF, per germline (reference sequence). The ends were cut back, 0 bases at V and 4 bases at J, with 17 bases in the middle. As DNA, the CDR3 is TGTGCCACCAGCAGAGACCGATCTTGGGAGGCGGCAGATACGCAGTATTTT. It codes for CATSRDRSWEAADTQYF.

This rearrangement joins TRBV5-6 to TRBJ2-7; 10 bases agree with TRBD1. V lost 3 bases, J lost 3 bases, and 15 bases stayed unmatched. Germline V gene lookup returns CDR1 SGHDT and CDR2 YYEEEE. The CDR3 is made up of 18 amino acids. CDR3 sequence: CASSSNPLSGQGFYEQYF. In DNA form, the CDR3 reads TGTGCCAGCAGCTCGAATCCTCTTTCGGGACAGGGGTTCTACGAGCAGTACTTC. The full variable domain, with the rest looked up from reference TRBV5-6 and TRBJ2-7, is DAGVTQSPTHLIKTRGQQVTLRCSPKSGHDTVSWYQQALGQGPQFIFQYYEEEERQRGNFPDRFSGHQFPNYSSELNVNALLLGDSALYLCASSSNPLSGQGFYEQYFGPGTRLTVT.

The chain is built from TRBV3-1 (or the pseudogene TRBV3-2) and TRBJ2-5; no clear D. V lost 1 base, J lost 5 bases, and 8 bases lay in between. The CDR3 consists of 13 residues. In germline, CDR1 is LGHDT, CDR2 YNNKEL (reference sequence). In nucleotides, the CDR3 is TGTGCCAGCAGCCAAGGCCCACGGGAGACCCAGTACTTC. As protein: CASSQGPRETQYF.

This sequence joins TRBV5-1 and TRBJ2-4, with D possibly TRBD2 on 6 matching bases. CDR1 and CDR2 (germline): SGHRS, YFSETQ. This CDR3 region has 14 residues. Trimming took off 0 bases at V and 8 bases at J, with 12 bases between the two ends. The CDR3 sequence is CASSLAGEEDIQYF. CDR3 DNA: TGCGCCAGCAGCTTGGCCGGGGAGGAAGACATTCAGTACTTC.

This clone was found once. The gene calls are TRBV12-3 or TRBV12-4 and TRBJ1-2; unclear D gene. The CDR3 sequence is 13 residues long. Deletions cut 2 bases from V and 2 bases from J, with 6 bases between. DNA of the CDR3: TGTGCCAGCAGTTTATGGGAGAACTATGGCTACACCTTC. It codes for CASSLWENYGYTF.

The V gene is TRBV5-1, the J gene TRBJ2-1, with 9 bases matching TRBD1. This CDR3 is built from 15 residues. Trimming at V came to 4 bases and at J to 7 bases, leaving 9 bases not matched to a gene. CDR1 is SGHRS and CDR2 is YFSETQ in the germline V gene. CDR3 nucleotide sequence: TGCGCCAGCAGCCGGCCGGGGACAGGGTGGAATGAGCAGTTCTTC. This translates into CASSRPGTGWNEQFF.

V usage is TRBV13 and J usage is TRBJ1-5; D unclear. Germline-derived CDR1 and CDR2 are PRHDT and FYEKMQ (reference sequence). CDR3 length equals 15 residues. Deletions cut 2 bases from V and 1 base from J, with 9 bases between. CDR3 nucleotide sequence: TGTGCCAGCAGCTTAAGAGGGCGGAGCAATCAGCCCCAGCATTTT. Its protein product is CASSLRGRSNQPQHF.

This chain connects TRBV7-2 to TRBJ2-7, with 11 positions matching TRBD1. CDR3 size: 14 residues. The V segment lost 4 bases and the J segment 7 bases; nucleotides outside the gene matches: 6. Looked up from germline, CDR1 is SGHTA and CDR2 is FQGNSA. In DNA, the CDR3 is TGTGCCAGCAGCTCGGACAGGGGGCGAGCTGAGCAGTACTTC. It encodes CASSSDRGRAEQYF.

The V and J genes are TRBV11-2 and TRBJ2-7, with 8 bases lining up with TRBD1. This CDR3 spans 15 amino acids. J gave up 9 bases and V 5 bases, and 15 bases lay outside the gene matches. Germline lookup yields CDR1 SGHAT and CDR2 FQNNGV. The DNA of the CDR3 is TGTGCCAGCAGCGCTCCGGGACAGGCCCTTTGGAGGCAGTACTTC. The encoded protein is CASSAPGQALWRQYF.

The sample holds many counts of this clone. This sequence joins TRBV19 and TRBJ1-5; 8 bases are a match to TRBD1. Germline trimming cut 6 bases from V and 3 bases from J; bases unmatched to any gene: 10. From germline, CDR1 is LNHDA and CDR2 SQIVND (reference sequence). The CDR3 is 16 residues long. The CDR3 here is CASRQGAQVPNQPQHF. In DNA, the CDR3 is TGTGCCAGTAGGCAGGGGGCGCAAGTTCCCAATCAGCCCCAGCATTTT.

The rearrangement links TRBV7-2 to TRBJ2-4; 9 nucleotides agree with TRBD1. Germline CDR1 is SGHTA and CDR2 is FQGNSA. The CDR3 consists of 16 residues. Trimming took 4 bases from V and 6 from J; bases not matched to a gene: 10. The CDR3 here is CASSSRDRVRANIQYF. CDR3 in DNA: TGTGCCAGCAGCTCACGGGACAGGGTACGGGCAAACATTCAGTACTTC.

The chain employs TRBV11-2 and TRBJ2-2; D remains ambiguous. V lost 4 bases, J lost 2 bases, and 8 bases lay in between. The CDR3 consists of 14 residues. CDR1 is SGHAT, CDR2 FQNNGV, per germline. The CDR3 nucleotides read TGTGCCAGCAGCTCAACAGTTAACACCGGGGAGCTGTTTTTT. This gives the protein CASSSTVNTGELFF.

V usage is TRBV2 and J usage is TRBJ1-3, with D possibly matching TRBD1 (6 bases). Germline-derived CDR1 and CDR2 are SNHLY and FYNNEI. V dropped 8 bases and J dropped 2 bases, with 10 bases sitting between them. This CDR3 spans 13 amino acids. The CDR3 bases are TGTGCCAGCTTACAGGGTCCTGGAAACACCATATATTTT. Protein sequence: CASLQGPGNTIYF.

For the CDR3, the DNA is TGTGCCAGCAGCGGAGGGCCGAGGGACTACTATGGCTACACCTTC. Protein sequence: CASSGGPRDYYGYTF. The genes are TRBV9 and TRBJ1-2; weak D call: TRBD1 (5 bases). This CDR3 has 15 amino acids. V was trimmed by 3 bases and J by 3 bases, leaving 15 bases between them. Germline CDR1 is SGDLS and CDR2 is YYNGEE.

This clone was detected once. J is TRBJ1-1 and V is TRBV19; D is uncertain. V dropped 4 bases and J dropped 3 bases, with 6 bases sitting between them. CDR1 and CDR2 from the germline V gene are LNHDA and SQIVND (reference sequence). This CDR3 is 12 amino acids long. The DNA of the CDR3 is TGTGCCAGTAGTACCAGATACACTGAAGCTTTCTTT. It codes for CASSTRYTEAFF.

This chain uses TRBV9 with TRBJ2-1, with 14 nucleotides matching TRBD2. Germline trimming cut 4 bases from V and 9 bases from J; bases unmatched to any gene: 6. Per the germline V gene, CDR1 is SGDLS and CDR2 is YYNGEE. The CDR3 sequence is 15 residues long. The CDR3 coding sequence is TGTGCCAGCAGCTTTAGACTAGCGGGGGGGCGTGAGCAGTTCTTC. It translates to CASSFRLAGGREQFF.

This chain's CDR3 is CASSDGAGDTDTQYF. The DNA for the CDR3 is TGTGCCAGCAGTGATGGGGCAGGGGACACAGATACGCAGTATTTT. This chain links TRBV6-1 with TRBJ2-3; tentatively, D is TRBD1 (6 bases). Germline CDR1 and CDR2: MNHNS and SASEGT. Trimming pared 3 bases from V and 2 bases from J, leaving 12 bases between. CDR3 length: 15 residues.

The V gene is TRBV6-1, the J gene TRBJ1-5, with 7 bases fitting TRBD1. CDR1 MNHNS and CDR2 SASEGT come from the germline V gene. The CDR3 runs 17 residues. V dropped 4 bases and J dropped 2; count of bases not matched to a gene: 11. The CDR3 bases are TGTGCCAGCAGTGGGGGACAGATTGCCTTCGGCAATCAGCCCCAGCATTTT. Encoded protein: CASSGGQIAFGNQPQHF.

V and J are TRBV11-3 and TRBJ2-1; possibly TRBD1 for D (7 bases). The V gene's germline CDR1 is SGHNT and CDR2 YENEEA. CDR3 size: 13 residues. V was trimmed by 4 bases and J by 15 bases, leaving 19 bases between them. CDR3 protein: CASSSTTRGATFF. Here the CDR3 DNA reads TGTGCCAGCAGCTCGACTACCAGGGGGGCCACGTTCTTC.

The chain combines TRBV6-1 with TRBJ1-2; a possible D gene is TRBD1 (6 bases). CDR1 is MNHNS and CDR2 is SASEGT in the germline V gene. Trimming removed 1 base from V and 4 bases from J, with 16 bases in between. This CDR3 region has 16 residues. The CDR3 sequence is CASSEERAGVGYGYTF. Here the CDR3 DNA reads TGTGCCAGCAGTGAAGAAAGGGCAGGGGTAGGCTATGGCTACACCTTC.